The present T cell receptor (beta chain) was sequenced within a study of graft-versus-host responses after intestinal transplantation. Looking at the study overall: Grafts were multivisceral, liver-intestinal, or isolated intestinal. All of the recipients had induction that used anti-thymocyte globulin, then tacrolimus and steroids for around three years. The study's findings and limits: Levels of circulating GvH clones at their peak were associated with early post-transplant HvG declines. Investigators detected GvH clones in recipient marrow, with some emerging earlier in ileum or blood.

Data came from immunoSEQ multiplex PCR; TCRdb stores just in-frame clones and leaves some out. The sample includes more than 65,000 clones, around 96% of them seen just once. The germline V gene has CDR1 SEHNR and CDR2 FQNEAQ (reference sequence). Trimming cost V 2 bases and J 5 bases; bases outside gene matches: 8. The CDR3 contains 17 residues. Worth noting for this clone: The antigen remains undetermined.

The clonotype was recovered from a human donor who received an intestinal transplant. The source was unstimulated CD8+ T cells sorted from spleen or lymph node cells, collected before intestinal transplant. The V and J genes are TRBV7-9 and TRBJ2-2; TRBD2 aligns across 10 bases. The CDR3 protein is CASSLSPLAGKTGELFF. The DNA of the CDR3 is TGTGCCAGCAGCTTATCCCCACTAGCGGGAAAGACCGGGGAGCTGTTTTTT.